Listed here are 9 T cell receptor beta chains from one sample, sequenced in a study of cytomegalovirus exposure and HLA in healthy donors. It was with 60 Vbeta and 13 Jbeta primers that the PCR ran. Only in-frame clones appear in the TCRdb table, and some are missing; sequencing was by immunoSEQ multiplex PCR. The sample contains over 75,000 clones, 80% to 90% of which appear only once. The material sequenced was PBMCs. Source of these receptors: a man aged 30 to 45 in good health and CMV-seropositive.

This rearrangement joins TRBV5-1 to TRBJ2-7; the D gene is possibly TRBD2 (7 bases). There are 14 residues in the CDR3. Trimming took 0 bases from V and 7 from J, leaving 14 bases between them. From germline, CDR1 is SGHRS and CDR2 YFSETQ. The CDR3 region is CASSLEQGAGEQYF. DNA of the CDR3: TGCGCCAGCAGCTTGGAACAGGGAGCGGGAGAGCAGTACTTC.

V gene TRBV18 combines with J gene TRBJ1-3; 9 bases line up with TRBD1. Germline lookup yields CDR1 KGHSH and CDR2 LQKENI. Losses at the gene ends were 0 bases for V and 1 base for J; bases not matched to a gene: 4. This CDR3 has 17 residues. The DNA of the CDR3 is TGTGCCAGCTCACCACCCGGGACAGGGCATTCTGGAAACACCATATATTTT. Translating gives CASSPPGTGHSGNTIYF.

This clone was counted only a few times. CDR3 nucleotide sequence: TGTGCCAGCAGCTTGGCTCGAGGGACAGGGGCCTACGAGCAGTACTTC. It translates to CASSLARGTGAYEQYF. The V gene is TRBV5-6, the J gene TRBJ2-5, with 10 bases aligning to TRBD1. The DNA end favors TRBJ2-7, so the J call may be wrong. The CDR3 is 16 amino acids. Germline CDR1 reads SGHDT; CDR2 reads YYEEEE.

The chain employs TRBV7-6 and TRBJ2-2; TRBD2 agrees at 9 bases. The CDR3 totals 18 residues. Trimming took 2 bases from V and 5 from J; bases not matched to a gene: 12. Germline-derived CDR1 and CDR2 are SGHVS and FNYEAQ. CDR3 amino acids: CASSLTSGSPAGTGELFF. The CDR3 DNA is TGTGCCAGCAGCTTAACTAGCGGGTCCCCCGCGGGAACCGGGGAGCTGTTTTTT.

The rearrangement joins TRBV7-6 to TRBJ2-7; 12 bases agree with TRBD1. Germline CDR1 reads SGHVS; CDR2 reads FNYEAQ. V shed 5 bases and J 6 bases; nucleotides not matched to a gene: 11. This CDR3 has 16 amino acids. CDR3 in DNA: TGTGCCAGCAGCGAACCTCCGGGACAGGGGGCCCTCGAGCAGTACTTC. Translation: CASSEPPGQGALEQYF.

The chain is built from TRBV27 and TRBJ2-1; D remains ambiguous. CDR1 and CDR2 (germline): MNHEY, SMNVEV (reference sequence). The length of the CDR3 is 15 residues. Trimming took off 0 bases at V and 4 bases at J, with 10 bases between the two ends. The CDR3 DNA sequence: TGTGCCAGCAGTTTATCCGTACAGACGTACAATGAGCAGTTCTTC. Its protein product is CASSLSVQTYNEQFF.

About this clone itself: One end of the junction does not line up with germline, which may come from a read error. The chain recombines TRBV18 with TRBJ2-2; D possibly corresponds to TRBD2 (6 bases). Per the germline V gene, CDR1 is KGHSH and CDR2 is LQKENI. The length of the CDR3 is 17 residues. DNA of the CDR3: TGTGCCGGCTCACCACCGGAGGGATCACCGAACACCGGGGAGCTGTTTTTT. This sequence encodes CAGSPPEGSPNTGELFF.

The V gene is TRBV5-6, the J gene TRBJ1-4; 9 nucleotides align to TRBD1. CDR1 is SGHDT, CDR2 YYEEEE, per germline. This CDR3 region has 17 residues. The junction had 7 bases not matched to a gene; V was cut back by 4 bases and J by 0 bases. The CDR3 is CASSAYRTGATNEKLFF. CDR3 DNA: TGTGCCAGCAGCGCCTACAGGACAGGGGCAACTAATGAAAAACTGTTTTTT.

The rearrangement links TRBV10-3 to TRBJ1-1, with a possible D match to TRBD1 (5 bases). Trimming removed 11 bases at V and 4 bases at J, with 11 bases between. The CDR3 is 11 amino acids. Germline CDR1 reads ENHRY; CDR2 reads SYGVKD. DNA for the CDR3: TGTGCCCACGGGGGACCCACTGAAGCTTTCTTT. This sequence encodes CAHGGPTEAFF.